This paragraph reports one T cell receptor beta chain. Its matching antigen is unknown. The CDR3 consists of 16 residues. Trimming removed 0 bases at V and 7 bases at J, with 16 bases between. Germline CDR1 reads GTSNPN; CDR2 reads SVGIG (reference sequence). These data are taken from a study of T cell repertoires in cytomegalovirus infection. Study in general: Recently identified HLA-C-restricted CMV epitopes were used, and well-studied HLA-B-restricted CMV epitopes were used as well. Shared public TCR beta signatures pointed to both CMV infection and a matching HLA type.

Whole-study results and caveats: Dominating the ex vivo response were TCR beta clonotypes that were CMV-specific and HLA-C-restricted. Frequencies of public TCR beta families were cumulated, and this identified carriers of CMV plus the relevant HLA.

TCRdb ran MiXCR on the reads and lists one entry per CDR3 protein. The table includes approximately 470,000 distinct CDR3 sequences, about two fifths detected once. This specimen was cultured PBMCs, taken from culture after CMV antigen stimulation. The TCR was taken from a human donor in good health (CMV status not recorded). Some clones in this sample may be carry-over from other donors' samples. This chain connects TRBV30 to TRBJ1-6; D gene uncertain. CDR3 nucleotides: TGTGCCTGGAGTGTACCCGGCCCAGTTAGCAATTCACCCCTCCACTTT. Translating it yields CAWSVPGPVSNSPLHF.